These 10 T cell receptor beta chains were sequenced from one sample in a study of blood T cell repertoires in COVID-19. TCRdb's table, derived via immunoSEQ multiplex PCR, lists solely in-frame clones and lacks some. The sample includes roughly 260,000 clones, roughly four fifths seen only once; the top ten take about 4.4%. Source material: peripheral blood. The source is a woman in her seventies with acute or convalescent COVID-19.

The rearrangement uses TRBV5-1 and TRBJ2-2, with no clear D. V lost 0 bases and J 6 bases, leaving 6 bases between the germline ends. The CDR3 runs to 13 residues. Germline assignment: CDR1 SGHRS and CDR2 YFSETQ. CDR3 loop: CASSLGRAGELFF. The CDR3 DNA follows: TGCGCCAGCAGCTTGGGTCGCGCCGGGGAGCTGTTTTTT.

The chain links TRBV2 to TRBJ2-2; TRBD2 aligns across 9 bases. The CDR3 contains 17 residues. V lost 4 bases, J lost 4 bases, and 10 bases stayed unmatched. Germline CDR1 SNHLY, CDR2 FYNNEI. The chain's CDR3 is CASSARKGLATTGELFF. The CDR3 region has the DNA TGTGCCAGCAGTGCTCGGAAGGGACTAGCCACCACCGGGGAGCTGTTTTTT.

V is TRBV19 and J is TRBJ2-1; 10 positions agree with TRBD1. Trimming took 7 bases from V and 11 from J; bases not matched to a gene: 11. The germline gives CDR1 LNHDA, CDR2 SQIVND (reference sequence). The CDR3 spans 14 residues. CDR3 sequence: CASKGRDRGEKQFF. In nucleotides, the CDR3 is TGTGCCAGTAAGGGCCGGGACAGGGGTGAGAAGCAGTTCTTC.

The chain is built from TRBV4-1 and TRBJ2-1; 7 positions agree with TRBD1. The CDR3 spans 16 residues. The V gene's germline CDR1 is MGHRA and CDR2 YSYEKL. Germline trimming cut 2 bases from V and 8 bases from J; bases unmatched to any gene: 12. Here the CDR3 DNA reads TGCGCCAGCAGCCAACTCAAGCGACAGGGTGACGATGAGCAGTTCTTC. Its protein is CASSQLKRQGDDEQFF.

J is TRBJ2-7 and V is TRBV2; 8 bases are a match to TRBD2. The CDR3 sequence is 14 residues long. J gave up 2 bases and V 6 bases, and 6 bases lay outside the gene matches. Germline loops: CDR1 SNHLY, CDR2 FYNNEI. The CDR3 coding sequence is TGTGCCAGCAGAGGGACTAGGACTACCTACGAGCAGTACTTC. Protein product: CASRGTRTTYEQYF.

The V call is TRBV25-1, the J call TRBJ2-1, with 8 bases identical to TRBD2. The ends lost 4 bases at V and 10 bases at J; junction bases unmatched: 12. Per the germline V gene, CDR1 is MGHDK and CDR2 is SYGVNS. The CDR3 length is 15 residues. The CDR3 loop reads CASSALAGPGWEQFF. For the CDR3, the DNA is TGTGCCAGCAGTGCCCTAGCGGGCCCCGGGTGGGAGCAGTTCTTC.

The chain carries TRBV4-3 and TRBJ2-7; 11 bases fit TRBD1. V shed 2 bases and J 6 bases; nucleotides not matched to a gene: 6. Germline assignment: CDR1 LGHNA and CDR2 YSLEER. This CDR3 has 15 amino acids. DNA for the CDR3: TGCGCCAGCAGCCAACTCGAAGGGACAGGGGGCGAGCAGTACTTC. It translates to CASSQLEGTGGEQYF.

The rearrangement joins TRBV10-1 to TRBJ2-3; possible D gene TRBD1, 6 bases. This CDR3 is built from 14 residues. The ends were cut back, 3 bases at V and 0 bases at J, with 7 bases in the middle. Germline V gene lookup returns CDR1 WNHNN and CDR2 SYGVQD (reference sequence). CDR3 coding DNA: TGCGCCAGCAGTGACAGGGGTAGCACAGATACGCAGTATTTT. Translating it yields CASSDRGSTDTQYF.

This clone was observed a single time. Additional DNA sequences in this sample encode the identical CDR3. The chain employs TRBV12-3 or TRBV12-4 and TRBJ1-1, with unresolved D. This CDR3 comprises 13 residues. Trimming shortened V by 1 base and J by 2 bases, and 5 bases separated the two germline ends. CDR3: CASSLVENTEAFF. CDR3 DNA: TGTGCCAGCAGTTTAGTAGAAAACACTGAAGCTTTCTTT.

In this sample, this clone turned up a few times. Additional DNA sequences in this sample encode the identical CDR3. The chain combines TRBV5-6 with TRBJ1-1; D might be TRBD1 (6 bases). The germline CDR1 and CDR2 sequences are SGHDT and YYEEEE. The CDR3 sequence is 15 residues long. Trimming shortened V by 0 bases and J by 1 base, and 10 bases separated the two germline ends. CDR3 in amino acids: CASSLGAGANTEAFF. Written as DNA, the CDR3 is TGTGCCAGCAGCTTGGGGGCAGGGGCGAACACTGAAGCTTTCTTT. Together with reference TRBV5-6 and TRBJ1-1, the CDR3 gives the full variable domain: DAGVTQSPTHLIKTRGQQVTLRCSPKSGHDTVSWYQQALGQGPQFIFQYYEEEERQRGNFPDRFSGHQFPNYSSELNVNALLLGDSALYLCASSLGAGANTEAFFGQGTRLTVV.